The rows below give T cell receptor beta chains drawn from one sample of a study of blood T cell repertoires in COVID-19. Assay: immunoSEQ multiplex PCR; the TCRdb copy retains only in-frame clones and omits some. Here the sample spans 200,000 to 300,000 clones, 70% to 85% being singletons. Sequencing was done on a sample of peripheral blood. These receptors came from a woman over 75 with acute or convalescent COVID-19. CDR3s include the opening cysteine and the closing phenylalanine or tryptophan. The D gene is left open where the match is weak. Expanded clones get a size class; other rows say once, few or many, or leave the size out.

clone_size,d_call,j_call,v_call,cdr3_aa,cdr3_nt
.,.,TRBJ1-2,TRBV5-6,CASSFGKGRNGYTF,TGTGCCAGCAGCTTTGGTAAGGGGAGGAATGGCTACACCTTC
.,TRBD1,TRBJ2-7,TRBV19,CASSSRDRGTYEQYF,TGTGCCAGTAGTAGCCGGGACAGGGGGACCTACGAGCAGTACTTC
.,TRBD2,TRBJ2-5,TRBV6-5,CASTRAGVRETQYF,TGTGCCAGCACCCGGGCGGGGGTACGGGAGACCCAGTACTTC
once,TRBD2,TRBJ2-2,TRBV5-1,CASSFKAGVRTGELFF,TGCGCCAGCAGCTTTAAAGCGGGAGTACGCACCGGGGAGCTGTTTTTT
.,.,TRBJ2-5,TRBV5-1,CASSLQGRETQYF,TGCGCCAGCAGTCTACAGGGGAGGGAGACCCAGTACTTC
once,.,TRBJ1-4,TRBV19,CASSIHRDNEKLFF,TGTGCCAGTAGTATACACAGGGATAATGAAAAACTGTTTTTT
.,.,TRBJ1-2,TRBV30,CAWSGQVLYGYTF,TGTGCCTGGAGTGGACAGGTTTTATATGGCTACACCTTC
.,TRBD1,TRBJ2-2,TRBV25-1,CASNPGQGTGELFF,TGTGCCAGCAACCCGGGACAGGGGACCGGGGAGCTGTTTTTT
.,TRBD2,TRBJ2-5,TRBV4-3,CASSQDGSTGTSGRQETQYF,TGCGCCAGCAGCCAAGATGGGTCTACGGGGACTAGCGGGAGGCAAGAGACCCAGTACTTC
.,TRBD1,TRBJ2-7,TRBV2,CASSDLGTGVREQYF,TGTGCCAGCAGCGATCTAGGGACAGGGGTTCGCGAGCAGTACTTC
.,.,TRBJ1-2,TRBV3-1/TRBV3-2,CASSSGPYGYTF,TGTGCCAGCAGCTCCGGTCCATATGGCTACACCTTC
few,.,TRBJ1-6,TRBV5-6,CASSFRTAYSPLHF,TGTGCCAGCAGCTTCCGAACAGCTTATTCACCCCTCCACTTT
.,TRBD2,TRBJ2-1,TRBV7-2,CASSLYGTSGRGNEQFF,TGTGCCAGCAGCTTATACGGGACTAGCGGGAGGGGCAATGAGCAGTTCTTC
.,TRBD2,TRBJ2-3,TRBV5-1,CASSLFGASGRAGADTQYF,TGCGCCAGCAGCTTGTTCGGTGCTAGCGGGAGGGCCGGGGCAGATACGCAGTATTTT
.,.,TRBJ1-1,TRBV2,CASRLELNTEAFF,TGTGCCTCTCGGTTAGAATTGAACACTGAAGCTTTCTTT
few,.,TRBJ1-3,TRBV14,CASSQLGNTIYF,TGTGCCAGCAGCCAACTTGGAAACACCATATATTTT
.,TRBD2,TRBJ2-7,TRBV27,CASSRTSGSFEQYF,TGTGCCAGCAGTCGGACTAGCGGGAGTTTTGAGCAGTACTTC
once,.,TRBJ1-5,TRBV5-1,CASSPGGLNQPQHF,TGCGCCAGCTCCCCGGGAGGTCTTAATCAGCCCCAGCATTTT
.,TRBD1,TRBJ1-2,TRBV28,CASSALGQGAYGYTF,TGTGCCAGCAGTGCCTTAGGACAGGGGGCGTATGGCTACACCTTC
.,TRBD2,TRBJ2-1,TRBV5-4,CASSPELAGGHNEQFF,TGTGCCAGCAGCCCCGAGCTAGCGGGAGGCCACAATGAGCAGTTCTTC
.,.,TRBJ1-2,TRBV24-1,CATSGERGGYTF,TGTGCCACCAGTGGAGAAAGGGGTGGCTACACCTTC
many,TRBD2,TRBJ2-5,TRBV15,CATSTQGLAGETQYF,TGTGCCACCAGCACCCAGGGACTAGCGGGAGAGACCCAGTACTTC
.,TRBD1,TRBJ2-7,TRBV2,CASSGGTGPYEQYF,TGTGCCAGCAGTGGTGGGACAGGGCCCTACGAGCAGTACTTC
.,.,TRBJ2-5,TRBV5-1,CASSLVGRQETQYF,TGCGCCAGCAGCTTGGTGGGCAGACAAGAGACCCAGTACTTC
.,.,TRBJ1-4,TRBV15,CATSGPYFEKLFF,TGTGCCACCAGCGGGCCTTATTTCGAAAAACTGTTTTTT
.,.,TRBJ2-1,TRBV2,CASSEDPTYNEQFF,TGTGCCAGCAGTGAAGATCCCACTTACAATGAGCAGTTCTTC
.,.,TRBJ1-2,TRBV7-8,CASSLDPGLYGYTF,TGTGCCAGCAGCTTAGACCCAGGGCTCTATGGCTACACCTTC
.,.,TRBJ2-5,TRBV5-4,CASSLFQGLGIETQYF,TGTGCCAGCAGCTTGTTTCAGGGGCTCGGTATAGAGACCCAGTACTTC
.,TRBD1,TRBJ1-4,TRBV9,CASSSGQPLREKLFF,TGTGCCAGCAGCTCGGGACAGCCCCTTAGGGAAAAACTGTTTTTT
.,.,TRBJ1-6,TRBV3-1/TRBV3-2,CASSQLGSSYNSPLHF,TGTGCCAGCAGCCAACTTGGGAGCTCCTATAATTCACCCCTCCACTTT
.,.,TRBJ1-6,TRBV28,CASSNSNSPLHF,TGTGCCAGCTCAAACAGTAATTCACCCCTCCACTTT
.,.,TRBJ2-1,TRBV2,CASRNRVNSYNEQFF,TGTGCCAGCAGGAACCGGGTAAACTCCTACAATGAGCAGTTCTTC
.,.,TRBJ1-2,TRBV11-2,CASTRWGANYGYTF,TGTGCCAGCACCCGTTGGGGGGCTAACTATGGCTACACCTTC
.,.,TRBJ1-2,TRBV7-3,CARVRCGYTF,TGTGCCCGCGTGCGATGTGGCTACACCTTC
.,.,TRBJ2-3,TRBV28,CASSPPSSTDTQYF,TGTGCCAGCAGTCCCCCGAGTAGCACAGATACGCAGTATTTT
.,.,TRBJ1-3,TRBV7-6,CASSRSTSGNTIYF,TGTGCCAGCAGCCGCAGTACCTCTGGAAACACCATATATTTT
.,.,TRBJ2-1,TRBV14,CASSQAPGWVSYNEQFF,TGTGCCAGCAGCCAGGCCCCCGGGTGGGTCTCCTACAATGAGCAGTTCTTC